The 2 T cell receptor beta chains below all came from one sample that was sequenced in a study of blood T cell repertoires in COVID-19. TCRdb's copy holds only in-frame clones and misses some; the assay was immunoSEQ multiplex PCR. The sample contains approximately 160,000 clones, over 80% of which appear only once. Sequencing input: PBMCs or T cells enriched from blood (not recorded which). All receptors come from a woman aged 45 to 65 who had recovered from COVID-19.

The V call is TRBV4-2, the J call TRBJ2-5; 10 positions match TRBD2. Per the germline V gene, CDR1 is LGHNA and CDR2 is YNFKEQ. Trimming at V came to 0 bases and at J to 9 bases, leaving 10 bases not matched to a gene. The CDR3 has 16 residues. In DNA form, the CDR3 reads TGTGCCAGCAGCCAAGATCGAGCGGGGGGGCTTATGGCCCAGTACTTC. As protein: CASSQDRAGGLMAQYF.

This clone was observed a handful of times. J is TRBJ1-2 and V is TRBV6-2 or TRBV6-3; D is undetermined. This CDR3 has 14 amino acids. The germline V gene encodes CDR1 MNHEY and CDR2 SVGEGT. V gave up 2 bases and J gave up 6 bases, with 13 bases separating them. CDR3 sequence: CASSYVLGSDGYTF. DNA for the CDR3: TGTGCCAGCAGTTACGTCCTAGGTTCCGATGGCTACACCTTC.